This TCR beta chain stems from a study of OX40 agonist ivuxolimab in advanced cancers. General notes on the study: The costimulatory receptor OX40 (CD134) was targeted by ivuxolimab, a fully human IgG2 agonistic monoclonal antibody. Intravenous ivuxolimab was administered to patients every 2 weeks at six dose levels: 0.01, 0.1, 0.3, 1.5, 3 and 10 mg/kg. Of the approximately 50 dose-escalation patients, hepatocellular carcinoma was present in around 20, melanoma in about 15, renal cell carcinoma in 9 and head and neck cancer in 9. The dose-escalation cohort was over 70% male with a mean age of about 60 years, ranging from about 20 to 85. Prior anti-PD-1, anti-PD-L1 or anti-CTLA-4 therapy was permitted, and less than 45% of dose-escalation patients had received checkpoint inhibitors. Partial responses occurred in three dose-escalation patients, of whom one had hepatocellular carcinoma and two had cutaneous melanoma. Peripheral TCRbeta sequencing was intended to test whether TCR sequence diversity was altered and clonal T-cell expansion was caused by ivuxolimab. The monotherapy dose-escalation portion (N of about 57 patients) of the phase I ivuxolimab trial is reported in the paper.

What the authors observed across the whole study: In the 0.1-3.0 mg/kg groups, partial responders were among the patients with the lowest normalized peripheral clonal expansion, particularly in CD8+ T cells. The antigen specificity of the peripheral T cells that underwent clonal expansion was not determined. Clonal expansion of both CD4+ and CD8+ blood T cells was observed from baseline to week 6 at doses 0.1 to 3.0 mg/kg. After ivuxolimab, CD8+ T cells had more expanded clones than CD4+ T cells on average. Low levels of normalized T-cell clonal expansion were also seen in some patients who did not respond.

Remarks on this clone: Which antigen it targets is not known. Base qualities are missing; no much larger clone stands one base away.

Genomic DNA was extracted from sorted cells for sequencing of the TCRbeta CDR3 region. The immunoSEQ Assay was used to sequence the TCRbeta CDR3 regions. TCRdb holds this immuneACCESS table with in-frame rearrangements only. Some clones are missing; in checked studies, unresolved V genes explain under half, and the rest has no known cause. For this sample there are 89,000 or so clones; approximately 86% appear just once. Of the sample, less than 0.85% is held by the ten largest clones. Patients with a history of autoimmune disease or receiving systemic immunosuppression were excluded from the trial. Peripheral blood for TCR sequencing was collected from all dose cohorts at baseline, on cycle 4 day 1, and on cycle 7 day 1. The samples were taken from a phase I, first-in-human, multicenter, open-label dose-escalation trial of ivuxolimab. Adults with locally advanced or metastatic head and neck squamous cell, hepatocellular, melanoma or renal cell carcinoma were enrolled in the trial. CD4+ and CD8+ T cells were sorted separately from peripheral blood before TCR sequencing.

A distance of 13 bases separates the germline ends of V and J, which lose 4 bases and 0 bases respectively. Sequences LNHNV (CDR1) and YYDKDF (CDR2) are obtained from the germline V gene (reference sequence). The CDR3 goes from the cysteine to the phenylalanine over 17 residues. The only DNA kept is the CDR3, 51 bases in frame from the first base. The origin of this receptor is an adult with an advanced solid tumor such as melanoma, head and neck, liver or kidney cancer. The chain links TRBV15 with TRBJ2-6; TRBD1 might be the D gene, on 6 matching bases. The sequencing used CD4+ or CD8+ T cells sorted from blood, collected in a trial of the OX40 agonist ivuxolimab. The CDR3 protein: CATSKGDRSSGANVLTF. The DNA sequence is as follows: TGTGCCACCAGCAAGGGAGACAGGAGCTCTGGGGCCAACGTCCTGACTTTC.